The 21 T cell receptor beta chains below come from one sample, sequenced in a study of human T cells and chemical hapten exposure. TCRdb ran MiXCR on the RACE reads and lists one entry per CDR3 protein. The table includes about 350,000 distinct CDR3 sequences, nearly 6.5% detected once. Time point: patch test 2, 6 weeks after DPC sensitization. Treatment in this sample: therapeutic diphenylcyclopropenone sensitization with weekly scalp DPC. Material: whole blood, obtained in connection with sensitization to the hapten diphenylcyclopropenone (DPC). The source of these receptors is a woman in her late teens or twenties with alopecia areata. Some clones in this sample may be carry-over from other donors' samples.

The table lists this clonotype with a few counts. The chain combines TRBV29-1 with TRBJ2-5, with D perhaps TRBD1 or TRBD2 (5 bases each). The germline CDR1 and CDR2 sequences are SQVTM and ANQGSEA. The CDR3 loop spans 13 amino acids. Between the trimmed V and J ends, which lost 4 bases and 4 bases, there was a span of 13 bases. CDR3 coding DNA: TGCAGCGTTGGTCCCGGGGCCGGAGAGACCCAGTACTTC. Its protein is CSVGPGAGETQYF.

This clonotype was picked up many times. This chain links TRBV6-5 with TRBJ1-1; D is perhaps TRBD1 (6 bases). The CDR3 length is 13 residues. Per germline, CDR1 MNHEY and CDR2 SVGAGI. Trimming left V 7 bases short and J 4 bases short, with 13 bases between. CDR3 sequence: CASIPTGGTEAFF. The CDR3 DNA reads TGTGCCAGCATCCCGACAGGCGGCACTGAAGCTTTCTTT.

This clonotype was observed a few times. CDR3 protein: CSASGTGNQPQHF. CDR3 DNA sequence: TGCAGTGCTTCCGGGACTGGGAATCAGCCCCAGCATTTT. V gene TRBV20-1 combines with J gene TRBJ1-5, with D tentatively TRBD1 (5 bases). The CDR3 runs 13 residues. Per germline, CDR1 DFQATT and CDR2 SNEGSKA (reference sequence). V dropped 5 bases and J dropped 4 bases, with 12 bases sitting between them.

V and J are TRBV19 and TRBJ2-7; 7 nucleotides align to TRBD2. CDR3 size: 14 residues. Germline CDR1 reads LNHDA; CDR2 reads SQIVND (reference sequence). V lost 3 bases and J lost 3; bases outside the gene matches: 5. The CDR3 nucleotides are TGTGCCAGTAGTATCGGAGCGGGGAGCTACGAGCAGTACTTC. This codes for CASSIGAGSYEQYF.

This clonotype was detected many times. The chain joins TRBV2 to TRBJ2-2; D remains ambiguous. Trimming removed 7 bases at V and 0 bases at J, with 9 bases between. This CDR3 comprises 14 residues. From germline, CDR1 is SNHLY and CDR2 FYNNEI. CDR3: CASTPDANTGELFF. Here the CDR3 DNA reads TGTGCCAGCACCCCCGACGCGAACACCGGGGAGCTGTTTTTT.

Many counts were recorded for this clonotype. The chain couples TRBV5-1 to TRBJ1-2; D gene unclear. Deletions cut 4 bases from V and 10 bases from J, with 26 bases between. Germline V gene lookup returns CDR1 SGHRS and CDR2 YFSETQ. The CDR3 is 16 residues long. Here the CDR3 DNA reads TGCGCCAGCAGCGCCTTCCCAACTACCGTCGGCATAGTCTACACCTTC. Translating gives CASSAFPTTVGIVYTF.

This clonotype has just a few counts. The chain is built from TRBV7-9 and TRBJ1-4, with D possibly TRBD1 on 5 matching bases. Germline V gene lookup returns CDR1 SEHNR and CDR2 FQNEAQ (reference sequence). Trimming shortened V by 4 bases and J by 5 bases, and 14 bases separated the two germline ends. The CDR3 runs 15 residues. The CDR3 spells CASSYGTVKNEKLFF. The CDR3 coding sequence is TGTGCCAGCAGCTACGGGACTGTCAAGAATGAAAAACTGTTTTTT.

This clonotype was observed many times. The chain combines TRBV10-3 with TRBJ2-3; 10 bases align to TRBD2. The CDR3 runs 18 residues. The germline V gene encodes CDR1 ENHRY and CDR2 SYGVKD. Unmatched junction bases numbered 8, after V lost 2 bases and J lost 0 bases. The CDR3 is CAISEAPLAGRSTDTQYF. The CDR3 nucleotides read TGTGCCATCAGTGAGGCCCCACTAGCGGGGAGAAGCACAGATACGCAGTATTTT.

This clonotype was observed at least ten times. The chain recombines TRBV29-1 with TRBJ1-2, with TRBD1 identical over 7 bases. Germline V gene sequence: CDR1 SQVTM, CDR2 ANQGSEA. The CDR3 extends over 12 amino acids. Unmatched junction bases numbered 4, after V lost 6 bases and J lost 3 bases. The CDR3 region is CSVTGTDYGYTF. The CDR3 nucleotides read TGCAGCGTGACCGGGACAGACTATGGCTACACCTTC. Together with reference TRBV29-1 and TRBJ1-2, the CDR3 gives the full variable domain: SAVISQKPSRDICQRGTSLTIQCQVDSQVTMMFWYRQQPGQSLTLIATANQGSEATYESGFVIDKFPISRPNLTFSTLTVSNMSPEDSSIYLCSVTGTDYGYTFGSGTRLTVV.

This chain connects TRBV20-1 to TRBJ1-1; D remains ambiguous. The length of the CDR3 is 15 residues. The V gene lost 0 bases and the J gene lost 0 bases, with 11 bases spanning the gap. Germline V CDR1 and CDR2: DFQATT, SNEGSKA (reference sequence). The CDR3 sequence is CSARDLRQLNTEAFF. CDR3 bases: TGCAGTGCTAGAGATTTGCGGCAGTTGAACACTGAAGCTTTCTTT.

The chain uses TRBV12-5 and TRBJ1-1; D unresolved. V lost 2 bases, J lost 7 bases, and 8 bases lay in between. The CDR3 loop spans 12 amino acids. Per germline, CDR1 LGHNT and CDR2 FRNRAP. The CDR3 here is CASGLWDLEAFF. CDR3 nucleotide sequence: TGTGCTAGTGGTTTGTGGGATCTTGAAGCTTTCTTT.

The chain uses TRBV4-1 and TRBJ2-5; TRBD1 matches 8 bases. The CDR3 extends over 15 amino acids. After removal of 0 bases from V and 5 bases from J, the junction contained 5 bases not matched to a gene. CDR1 is MGHRA, CDR2 YSYEKL, per germline. The CDR3 DNA is TGCGCCAGCAGCCAAGATCACAGGGGGAAGGAGACCCAGTACTTC. Residues: CASSQDHRGKETQYF.

This clonotype has just a few counts. The CDR3 sequence: CASSFWQANTGELFF. CDR3 DNA: TGTGCCAGCAGCTTTTGGCAGGCGAACACCGGGGAGCTGTTTTTT. The rearrangement uses TRBV7-2 and TRBJ2-2; D gene uncertain. Germline V gene lookup returns CDR1 SGHTA and CDR2 FQGNSA. The CDR3 sequence is 15 residues long. The V gene lost 3 bases and the J gene lost 0 bases, with 8 bases spanning the gap.

This clonotype was found many times. For the CDR3, the DNA is TGCAGTGCTAGACTGAGCCGGGACGGAAATGAAGCTTTCTTT. It is translated as CSARLSRDGNEAFF. V is TRBV20-1 and J is TRBJ1-1; tentatively, D is TRBD1 (5 bases). CDR1 is DFQATT, CDR2 SNEGSKA, per germline (reference sequence). V lost 2 bases and J lost 7, with 17 bases in between. The CDR3 runs to 14 residues.

As for this clonotype: A much bigger clone sits one base away, suggesting this may be a read error. The V and J genes are TRBV2 and TRBJ2-1, with 7 bases aligning to TRBD1. Per the germline V gene, CDR1 is SNHLY and CDR2 is FYNNEI. The CDR3 contains 13 residues. V was pared by 8 bases and J by 7 bases, with 8 bases of the junction left unmatched. For the CDR3, the DNA is TGTGCCAGCGACTACTCACAGGGGAATGAGCAGTTCTTC. Protein: CASDYSQGNEQFF. Full variable domain (rest looked up from reference TRBV2 and TRBJ2-1): EPEVTQTPSHQVTQMGQEVILRCVPISNHLYFYWYRQILGQKVEFLVSFYNNEISEKSEIFDDQFSVERPDGSNFTLKIRSTKLEDSAMYFCASDYSQGNEQFFGPGTRLTVL.

This rearrangement joins TRBV6-1 to TRBJ2-1; D might be TRBD2 (7 bases). Looked up from germline, CDR1 is MNHNS and CDR2 is SASEGT. The CDR3 extends over 13 amino acids. The ends were cut back, 10 bases at V and 2 bases at J, with 12 bases in the middle. CDR3 amino acids: CAIQGGTYNEQFF. CDR3 nucleotides: TGTGCCATACAGGGAGGGACCTACAATGAGCAGTTCTTC.

V gene TRBV28 combines with J gene TRBJ1-3, with unresolved D. Trimming shortened V by 7 bases and J by 0 bases, and 10 bases separated the two germline ends. Germline values: CDR1 MDHEN, CDR2 SYDVKM. The CDR3 sequence is 14 residues long. CDR3 in DNA: TGTGCCAGCACCCTGGACTACTCTGGAAACACCATATATTTT. Amino acids: CASTLDYSGNTIYF.

This clonotype came up many times. V is TRBV6-5 and J is TRBJ1-2; perhaps TRBD1 as D (5 bases). Trimming left V 5 bases short and J 4 bases short, with 8 bases between. Germline V gene lookup returns CDR1 MNHEY and CDR2 SVGAGI. The CDR3 runs to 12 residues. The CDR3 reads CASSRDLYGYTF. The CDR3 DNA follows: TGTGCCAGCAGTCGGGACCTCTATGGCTACACCTTC.

The chain uses TRBV12-3 or TRBV12-4 and TRBJ1-2, with D perhaps TRBD1 (5 bases). The CDR3 is 15 residues long. V gave up 6 bases and J gave up 2 bases, with 16 bases separating them. DNA for the CDR3: TGTGCCAGCAGCTGGGGGGTTTCTGGAAACTATGGCTACACCTTC. As protein: CASSWGVSGNYGYTF.

There are many counts of this clonotype. The gene calls are TRBV24-1 and TRBJ1-2; D call uncertain. Trimming pared 1 base from V and 6 bases from J, leaving 11 bases between. Germline lookup yields CDR1 KGHDR and CDR2 SFDVKD. This CDR3 region has 14 residues. Written as DNA, the CDR3 is TGTGCCACCAGTGATTTTTCCAGAATTGATGGCTACACCTTC. Protein product: CATSDFSRIDGYTF.

The chain uses TRBV7-9 and TRBJ1-1, with D uncertain. From germline, CDR1 is SEHNR and CDR2 FQNEAQ (reference sequence). Trimming removed 2 bases from V and 1 base from J, with 8 bases in between. This CDR3 is 14 amino acids long. The CDR3 coding sequence is TGTGCCAGCAGCTTATTAAAACCGAACACTGAAGCTTTCTTT. It translates to CASSLLKPNTEAFF. Using reference TRBV7-9 and TRBJ1-1 for the parts outside the CDR3, the full variable domain is DTGVSQNPRHKITKRGQNVTFRCDPISEHNRLYWYRQTLGQGPEFLTYFQNEAQLEKSRLLSDRFSAERPKGSFSTLEIQRTEQGDSAMYLCASSLLKPNTEAFFGQGTRLTVV.